Given below is one T cell receptor beta chain in context. The antigen is undetermined. The sample is drawn from a study of T cell responses to AZD1222 COVID-19 vaccine. Sequencing was performed with immunoSEQ multiplex PCR; in TCRdb, only in-frame clones are kept and a portion is missing. The table lists around 99,000 clones, around nine tenths of them singletons. General observations from the study: Spike-spanning, vaccine-associated CD4 TCRs were dominant at 160-218 and 743-854. When two AZD1222 doses had been given, Spike-specific TCR breadth and depth rose. All repertoire sampling was performed exclusively after the peak T cell response. Donors were mostly white British, more females; clonal diversity possibly underestimated.

This specimen consisted of peripheral blood, obtained 28 days after the second AZD1222 dose. This receptor was identified in an adult who received the AZD1222 COVID-19 vaccine.

The CDR3 sequence is CASSLGQGGNEKLFF. The CDR3 nucleotides are TGTGCCAGCAGCTTAGGACAGGGGGGTAATGAAAAACTGTTTTTT. The genes are TRBV11-2 and TRBJ1-4; 9 bases map to TRBD1. In germline, CDR1 is SGHAT, CDR2 FQNNGV. This CDR3 has 15 amino acids. The ends lost 1 base at V and 4 bases at J; junction bases unmatched: 1.